Shown below are 26 T cell receptor beta chains from a single sample sequenced in a study of blood T cell repertoires in COVID-19. Repertoires were generated with immunoSEQ multiplex PCR, while TCRdb's copy carries only in-frame clones and drops some. The data show 150,000 to 200,000 clones, 70% to 80% seen once. Sequencing was carried out using PBMCs or T cells enriched from blood (not recorded which). The receptor source for this set is a woman in her 70s in a cohort exposed to, infected with or recovered from COVID-19 (not recorded which).

V and J are TRBV6-2 or TRBV6-3 and TRBJ2-7; 11 nucleotides align to TRBD2. CDR3 length: 18 amino acids. Trimming removed 2 bases from V and 5 bases from J; junction bases left unmatched: 14. Germline V gene lookup returns CDR1 MNHEY and CDR2 SVGEGT. CDR3 DNA sequence: TGTGCCAGCAGTTACGCAATCTTTAGCGGGAGGGCCAACCACGAGCAGTACTTC. Translation: CASSYAIFSGRANHEQYF.

This rearrangement joins TRBV9 to TRBJ2-7; D perhaps matches TRBD1 (6 bases). The CDR3 has 17 residues. Germline CDR1 SGDLS, CDR2 YYNGEE. V was shortened by 0 bases and J by 0 bases, with 16 bases between the two germline ends. The CDR3 nucleotides are TGTGCCAGCAGCGTAGCAGACAATACAGGGAACTCCTACGAGCAGTACTTC. This encodes CASSVADNTGNSYEQYF.

The gene calls are TRBV6-6 and TRBJ1-2, with D unresolved. The V end lost 2 bases, the J end lost 5 bases, and 15 bases lay between the germline ends. CDR1 and CDR2 from the germline V gene are MNHNY and SVGAGI (reference sequence). The length of the CDR3 is 15 residues. CDR3 in amino acids: CASSYQVAAGYGYTF. CDR3 DNA: TGTGCCAGCAGTTACCAAGTTGCGGCGGGATATGGCTACACCTTC.

V is TRBV28 and J is TRBJ1-4; 8 nucleotides align to TRBD1. The CDR3 consists of 13 residues. Germline CDR1 reads MDHEN; CDR2 reads SYDVKM. With 6 bases clipped from V and 7 bases from J, the junction kept 4 bases outside the gene matches. The CDR3 reads CASRQGGGEKLFF. The CDR3 DNA is TGTGCCAGCAGACAGGGGGGTGGTGAAAAACTGTTTTTT.

The chain carries TRBV18 and TRBJ2-1; 11 bases line up with TRBD2. Germline V gene lookup returns CDR1 KGHSH and CDR2 LQKENI. This CDR3 contains 16 residues. The V gene end was trimmed by 5 bases and the J gene end by 0 bases; junction bases not matched to a gene: 3. CDR3 amino acids: CASSWGLADSYNEQFF. The CDR3 DNA reads TGTGCCAGCTCATGGGGACTAGCGGACTCCTACAATGAGCAGTTCTTC. The full variable domain, its missing parts supplied by reference TRBV18 and TRBJ2-1, is NAGVMQNPRHLVRRRGQEARLRCSPMKGHSHVYWYRQLPEEGLKFMVYLQKENIIDESGMPKERFSAEFPKEGPSILRIQQVVRGDSAAYFCASSWGLADSYNEQFFGPGTRLTVL.

The rearrangement joins TRBV19 to TRBJ1-1; 9 bases line up with TRBD1. Per the germline V gene, CDR1 is LNHDA and CDR2 is SQIVND (reference sequence). The CDR3 has 16 residues. The J segment lost 1 base and the V segment lost 5 bases, leaving 8 bases of the junction unmatched. This CDR3 is CASSPRTGARNTEAFF. CDR3 sequence (DNA): TGTGCCAGTAGTCCACGGACAGGGGCTAGGAACACTGAAGCTTTCTTT.

The chain employs TRBV6-5 and TRBJ1-2, with TRBD1 matching over 11 bases. Germline CDR1 reads MNHEY; CDR2 reads SVGAGI. The junction had 9 bases not matched to a gene; V was cut back by 6 bases and J by 9 bases. This CDR3 has 14 residues. The CDR3 coding sequence is TGTGCCAGCAGACTCGGACAGGGGGCCAGAAGCTACACCTTC. This translates into CASRLGQGARSYTF.

This chain joins TRBV7-2 and TRBJ2-1, with TRBD2 matching 8 bases. Germline V gene data show CDR1 as SGHTA and CDR2 as FQGNSA. The CDR3 is 15 amino acids. V gave up 7 bases and J gave up 7 bases; unmatched junction bases: 12. CDR3 protein: CASTSTSGSGNEQFF. The CDR3, as DNA: TGTGCCAGCACCTCTACTAGCGGCTCAGGGAATGAGCAGTTCTTC.

This clone was observed a few times. The chain combines TRBV28 with TRBJ2-7; D might be TRBD2 (6 bases). The germline V and J ends were trimmed by 5 bases and 3 bases, with 11 bases remaining between them. This CDR3 contains 13 residues. CDR1 is MDHEN, CDR2 SYDVKM, per germline. Written as DNA, the CDR3 is TGTGCCAGCAGTACAGGACTAATCTACGAGCAGTACTTC. Amino acids: CASSTGLIYEQYF. Combining the CDR3 with reference TRBV28 and TRBJ2-7 gives the whole variable domain DVKVTQSSRYLVKRTGEKVFLECVQDMDHENMFWYRQDPGLGLRLIYFSYDVKMKEKGDIPEGYSVSREKKERFSLILESASTNQTSMYLCASSTGLIYEQYFGPGTRLTVT.

This clone was recorded only once. The chain has TRBV7-3 and TRBJ2-2; D is ambiguous. This CDR3 region has 13 residues. Germline V lookup: CDR1 SGHTA, CDR2 FQGTGA. With 2 bases removed from V and 5 bases from J, the gap between germline ends came to 6 bases. The CDR3 coding sequence is TGTGCCAGCAGCTTACTCGGTACCGGGGAGCTGTTTTTT. It encodes CASSLLGTGELFF.

The J gene is TRBJ2-2, the V gene TRBV11-1; a possible D gene is TRBD2 (5 bases). CDR3 length: 13 residues. Germline V CDR1 and CDR2: SGHAT, FQDESV (reference sequence). V lost 5 bases to trimming and J lost 6 bases, with 10 bases between them. The CDR3 loop reads CASSPGTSGELFF. The DNA for the CDR3 is TGTGCCAGCAGCCCGGGAACCTCCGGGGAGCTGTTTTTT.

The chain links TRBV18 to TRBJ2-1; a possible D gene is TRBD2 (5 bases). The CDR3 sequence is 15 residues long. CDR1 and CDR2 from the germline V gene are KGHSH and LQKENI. Between the trimmed V and J ends, which lost 6 bases and 3 bases, there was a span of 15 bases. CDR3 sequence reads: CASSFSNDYYNEQFF. CDR3 sequence (DNA): TGTGCCAGCTCCTTCTCGAACGACTACTACAATGAGCAGTTCTTC.

The gene calls are TRBV5-5 and TRBJ2-7; the match to TRBD2 covers 13 bases. The CDR3 is 15 residues long. V dropped 2 bases and J dropped 2; count of bases not matched to a gene: 1. Germline values: CDR1 SGHKS, CDR2 YYEKEE (reference sequence). The CDR3 reads CASSFGLAGAYEQYF. CDR3 DNA: TGTGCCAGCAGCTTTGGACTAGCGGGAGCCTACGAGCAGTACTTC.

The chain recombines TRBV2 with TRBJ1-3; TRBD1 might be the D (5 bases). The CDR3 totals 14 residues. Germline CDR1 reads SNHLY; CDR2 reads FYNNEI. Deletions cut 2 bases from V and 1 base from J, with 6 bases between. CDR3 bases: TGTGCCAGCAGTGAACAGGGTTCTGGAAACACCATATATTTT. Protein sequence: CASSEQGSGNTIYF.

This sequence joins TRBV2 and TRBJ2-7, with 8 bases matching TRBD1. The germline V gene has CDR1 SNHLY and CDR2 FYNNEI. CDR3 size: 14 residues. The V segment lost 8 bases and the J segment 2 bases; nucleotides outside the gene matches: 8. The CDR3 is CASGTDRGTYEQYF. Here the CDR3 DNA reads TGTGCCAGCGGAACTGACAGGGGAACCTACGAGCAGTACTTC. The entire variable domain, with the rest obtained from reference TRBV2 and TRBJ2-7, is as follows: EPEVTQTPSHQVTQMGQEVILRCVPISNHLYFYWYRQILGQKVEFLVSFYNNEISEKSEIFDDQFSVERPDGSNFTLKIRSTKLEDSAMYFCASGTDRGTYEQYFGPGTRLTVT.

This clone occurred once. The CDR3, as DNA: TGCGCCAGCAGCTTGGGGGAAGCGGGAGGGCCCTCTTTCACAGATACGCAGTATTTT. This translates into CASSLGEAGGPSFTDTQYF. The V gene is TRBV5-1, the J gene TRBJ2-3, with 10 bases matching TRBD2. The J segment lost 2 bases and the V segment lost 0 bases, leaving 12 bases of the junction unmatched. The CDR3 is made up of 19 amino acids. Germline CDR1 is SGHRS and CDR2 is YFSETQ.

The chain uses TRBV14 and TRBJ2-2; 9 positions agree with TRBD2. CDR1 and CDR2 (germline): SGHDN, FVKESK. The CDR3 is 16 amino acids. The V and J ends lost 5 bases and 5 bases, in that order; junction bases with no gene match: 9. The CDR3 loop reads CASSKRAGGRTGELFF. The CDR3 nucleotides are TGTGCCAGCAGCAAAAGAGCGGGAGGCAGGACCGGGGAGCTGTTTTTT.

The gene calls are TRBV7-2 and TRBJ1-5; the D is unclear. V lost 2 bases to trimming and J lost 9 bases, with 8 bases between them. Germline V gene data show CDR1 as SGHTA and CDR2 as FQGNSA. The CDR3 contains 12 residues. CDR3 protein: CASSLSGGPQHF. Written as DNA, the CDR3 is TGTGCCAGCAGCTTATCCGGTGGGCCCCAGCATTTT.

The rearrangement links TRBV2 to TRBJ2-1, with TRBD2 matching 13 bases. CDR3 size: 13 residues. V was clipped by 4 bases and J by 14 bases; unmatched bases: 5. The germline CDR1 and CDR2 sequences are SNHLY and FYNNEI. CDR3 in DNA: TGTGCCAGCAGTGCGGGACTAGCGGGAAGGGAGTTCTTC. Its protein is CASSAGLAGREFF.

This clone turned up a few times. The CDR3 is CASSRKQGGLETQYF. The CDR3 DNA reads TGTGCCAGCAGCCGAAAACAGGGGGGCCTGGAGACCCAGTACTTC. The V and J genes are TRBV3-1 (or the pseudogene TRBV3-2) and TRBJ2-5, with TRBD1 identical over 8 bases. Germline V gene data show CDR1 as LGHDT and CDR2 as YNNKEL (reference sequence). The CDR3 extends over 15 amino acids. V shed 4 bases, J shed 5 bases, and the junction held 9 bases outside the gene matches.

CDR3 DNA: TGTGCCAGCAGCCAAGCGCAGGACTACACAGATACGCAGTATTTT. This sequence encodes CASSQAQDYTDTQYF. This sequence joins TRBV5-4 and TRBJ2-3; TRBD2 might be the D (6 bases). CDR1 and CDR2 from the germline V gene are SGHNT and YYREEE (reference sequence). Trimming shortened V by 4 bases and J by 2 bases, and 14 bases separated the two germline ends. CDR3 length: 15 amino acids.

This sequence joins TRBV27 and TRBJ2-5; D gene uncertain. Per germline, CDR1 MNHEY and CDR2 SMNVEV (reference sequence). The CDR3 runs to 13 residues. V was clipped by 5 bases and J by 0 bases, with 7 bases between them. This CDR3 reads CASSARDQETQYF. Written as DNA, the CDR3 is TGTGCCAGCAGTGCCCGGGACCAAGAGACCCAGTACTTC.

The chain links TRBV13 to TRBJ1-1; no clear D. Looked up from germline, CDR1 is PRHDT and CDR2 is FYEKMQ (reference sequence). This CDR3 is built from 12 residues. Trimming left V 5 bases short and J 4 bases short, with 8 bases between. CDR3 sequence: CASSRPSTEAFF. CDR3 nucleotides: TGTGCCAGCAGCCGCCCGAGCACTGAAGCTTTCTTT. Drawing the rest from reference TRBV13 and TRBJ1-1, the complete variable domain is AAGVIQSPRHLIKEKRETATLKCYPIPRHDTVYWYQQGPGQDPQFLISFYEKMQSDKGSIPDRFSAQQFSDYHSELNMSSLELGDSALYFCASSRPSTEAFFGQGTRLTVV.

The chain is built from TRBV27 and TRBJ2-5, with D possibly TRBD1 on 7 matching bases. This CDR3 has 15 residues. Trimming shortened V by 3 bases and J by 3 bases, and 14 bases separated the two germline ends. Germline V gene lookup returns CDR1 MNHEY and CDR2 SMNVEV (reference sequence). CDR3 amino acids: CASSFQGGGEETQYF. The CDR3 nucleotides are TGTGCCAGCAGTTTCCAGGGGGGTGGGGAAGAGACCCAGTACTTC.

The chain couples TRBV6-5 to TRBJ2-3, with 9 nucleotides matching TRBD1. The germline CDR1 and CDR2 sequences are MNHEY and SVGAGI. V lost 0 bases and J lost 6; bases outside the gene matches: 7. This CDR3 has 16 residues. The CDR3 DNA sequence: TGTGCCAGCAGTTACTCCCTGGACAGGGGTACCGATACGCAGTATTTT. It yields the protein CASSYSLDRGTDTQYF.

The genes are TRBV28 and TRBJ1-5; D is perhaps TRBD1 (5 bases). The V end was cut by 4 bases, the J end by 8 bases, with 18 bases between. Per the germline V gene, CDR1 is MDHEN and CDR2 is SYDVKM. CDR3 length equals 15 residues. CDR3 bases: TGTGCCAGCAGTTCTGCAGGGCAGGGACTCGAGCCCCAGCATTTT. Protein product: CASSSAGQGLEPQHF.